Following are 32 T cell receptor beta chains from one sample sequenced in a study of blood T cell repertoires in COVID-19. Repertoires were generated with immunoSEQ multiplex PCR, while TCRdb's copy carries only in-frame clones and drops some. The sample contains around 180,000 clones, roughly nine tenths of which appear only once. Sample: peripheral blood. The receptors here all came from a man between 65 and 80 years old with active or convalescent COVID-19.

J is TRBJ2-5 and V is TRBV3-1 (or the pseudogene TRBV3-2); D gene uncertain. Germline lookup yields CDR1 LGHDT and CDR2 YNNKEL (reference sequence). Trimming shortened V by 7 bases and J by 2 bases, and 5 bases separated the two germline ends. This CDR3 has 11 residues. CDR3 sequence: CASTRQETQYF. The CDR3 nucleotides are TGTGCCAGCACCAGACAAGAGACCCAGTACTTC.

V is TRBV6-5 and J is TRBJ1-6; maybe TRBD1 (5 bases). Between the trimmed V and J ends, which lost 6 bases and 10 bases, there was a span of 10 bases. Germline assignment: CDR1 MNHEY and CDR2 SVGAGI. The CDR3 runs 12 residues. This chain's CDR3 is CASRQTASPLHF. DNA of the CDR3: TGTGCCAGCAGGCAGACAGCCTCACCCCTCCACTTT.

This chain links TRBV7-2 with TRBJ1-2, with no clear D. The V end was cut by 3 bases, the J end by 8 bases, with 10 bases between. Germline V gene data show CDR1 as SGHTA and CDR2 as FQGNSA. This CDR3 spans 12 amino acids. The CDR3 region is CASSFSFRGYTF. CDR3 sequence (DNA): TGTGCCAGCAGCTTTAGTTTCCGCGGCTACACCTTC.

The chain combines TRBV6-5 with TRBJ2-7; D might be TRBD1 (5 bases). Per the germline V gene, CDR1 is MNHEY and CDR2 is SVGAGI. V was trimmed by 8 bases and J by 0 bases, leaving 14 bases between them. The CDR3 is made up of 14 amino acids. The chain's CDR3 is CASGADVNSYEQYF. The CDR3 coding sequence is TGTGCCAGCGGGGCGGACGTAAACTCCTACGAGCAGTACTTC.

This chain uses TRBV7-6 with TRBJ2-5; the D gene is possibly TRBD1 (5 bases). The ends were cut back, 2 bases at V and 3 bases at J, with 7 bases in the middle. The CDR3 has 13 residues. Per germline, CDR1 SGHVS and CDR2 FNYEAQ. CDR3 sequence: CASSLRQKETQYF. The CDR3 region has the DNA TGTGCCAGCAGCTTAAGACAGAAAGAGACCCAGTACTTC.

The chain is built from TRBV18 and TRBJ1-1; perhaps TRBD1 as D (6 bases). V was shortened by 3 bases and J by 1 base, with 12 bases between the two germline ends. The CDR3 is 15 residues long. CDR1 and CDR2 from the germline V gene are KGHSH and LQKENI. CDR3 loop: CASSPPGTRNTEAFF. DNA of the CDR3: TGTGCCAGCTCACCCCCCGGGACAAGGAACACTGAAGCTTTCTTT. The whole variable domain, filled in from reference TRBV18 and TRBJ1-1, reads NAGVMQNPRHLVRRRGQEARLRCSPMKGHSHVYWYRQLPEEGLKFMVYLQKENIIDESGMPKERFSAEFPKEGPSILRIQQVVRGDSAAYFCASSPPGTRNTEAFFGQGTRLTVV.

V gene TRBV2 combines with J gene TRBJ2-7, with D perhaps matching TRBD1 (6 bases). CDR3 length: 13 amino acids. Germline V lookup: CDR1 SNHLY, CDR2 FYNNEI. V was clipped by 11 bases and J by 6 bases, with 20 bases between them. The CDR3 region is CALSGRGPLEQYF. CDR3 nucleotides: TGTGCCCTCTCCGGCAGGGGCCCTCTCGAGCAGTACTTC. Filled out from reference TRBV2 and TRBJ2-7, the complete variable domain reads EPEVTQTPSHQVTQMGQEVILRCVPISNHLYFYWYRQILGQKVEFLVSFYNNEISEKSEIFDDQFSVERPDGSNFTLKIRSTKLEDSAMYFCALSGRGPLEQYFGPGTRLTVT.

CDR3: CASMEAPGQPQHF. The CDR3 coding sequence is TGTGCCAGTATGGAGGCACCGGGTCAGCCCCAGCATTTT. The chain couples TRBV19 to TRBJ1-5, with D unclear. The CDR3 covers 13 residues. Germline V CDR1 and CDR2: LNHDA, SQIVND (reference sequence). Trimming removed 7 bases from V and 6 bases from J, with 13 bases in between. The full variable domain, its missing parts supplied by reference TRBV19 and TRBJ1-5, is DGGITQSPKYLFRKEGQNVTLSCEQNLNHDAMYWYRQDPGQGLRLIYYSQIVNDFQKGDIAEGYSVSREKKESFPLTVTSAQKNPTAFYLCASMEAPGQPQHFGDGTRLSIL.

The chain employs TRBV28 and TRBJ1-5; 8 bases match TRBD1. Germline CDR1 and CDR2: MDHEN and SYDVKM. This CDR3 has 16 amino acids. V gave up 6 bases and J gave up 4 bases; unmatched junction bases: 11. The CDR3 DNA reads as TGTGCCAGCAGCCCAAGCCCTCGGACAGGGAATCAGCCCCAGCATTTT. Its translation is CASSPSPRTGNQPQHF.

Only a few counts were recorded for this clone. V usage is TRBV28 and J usage is TRBJ2-7; tentatively, D is TRBD1 (7 bases). V shed 4 bases and J shed 5 bases, with 15 bases lying between them. The V gene's germline CDR1 is MDHEN and CDR2 SYDVKM. The CDR3 spans 14 residues. The CDR3 loop reads CASSYTRGADEQYF. The CDR3, as DNA: TGTGCCAGCAGTTATACCAGGGGGGCCGACGAGCAGTACTTC.

The chain carries TRBV9 and TRBJ2-2; 7 bases map to TRBD1. V was pared by 3 bases and J by 7 bases, with 9 bases of the junction left unmatched. Germline CDR1 is SGDLS and CDR2 is YYNGEE. This CDR3 spans 15 amino acids. CDR3 region: CASSARQGGVGELFF. CDR3 DNA: TGTGCCAGCAGCGCCCGACAGGGTGGGGTCGGGGAGCTGTTTTTT.

The gene calls are TRBV7-2 and TRBJ2-2, with a tentative D call TRBD2 (6 bases). Germline assignment: CDR1 SGHTA and CDR2 FQGNSA. Trimming took off 1 base at V and 1 base at J, with 13 bases between the two ends. This CDR3 spans 17 amino acids. CDR3 region: CASSLGLLAVNTGELFF. DNA for the CDR3: TGTGCCAGCAGCTTAGGTTTATTAGCGGTGAACACCGGGGAGCTGTTTTTT.

The CDR3 region has the DNA TGTGCCAGCAGTTTACGGAACGGGGGGACTGAAGCTTTCTTT. Protein sequence: CASSLRNGGTEAFF. The rearrangement links TRBV27 to TRBJ1-1; D might be TRBD1 (5 bases). V dropped 2 bases and J dropped 5 bases, with 12 bases sitting between them. Germline V lookup: CDR1 MNHEY, CDR2 SMNVEV (reference sequence). This CDR3 is 14 amino acids long.

The genes are TRBV29-1 and TRBJ2-3, with a possible D match to TRBD1 (6 bases). This CDR3 is built from 14 residues. Per the germline V gene, CDR1 is SQVTM and CDR2 is ANQGSEA. V lost 1 base to trimming and J lost 6 bases, with 14 bases between them. As DNA, the CDR3 is TGCAGCGTTGAAGGGGTCCGAACAGGGGATACGCAGTATTTT. Amino acids: CSVEGVRTGDTQYF.

This sequence joins TRBV6-2 or TRBV6-3 and TRBJ1-4; maybe TRBD1 (6 bases). V shed 2 bases and J shed 1 base, with 11 bases lying between them. This CDR3 spans 16 amino acids. Germline CDR1 reads MNHEY; CDR2 reads SVGEGT. This chain's CDR3 is CASSYPDRRTNEKLFF. CDR3 DNA: TGTGCCAGCAGTTACCCTGACAGGCGAACTAATGAAAAACTGTTTTTT.

The chain carries TRBV7-2 and TRBJ2-7; 9 bases are shared with TRBD2. The CDR3 covers 15 residues. Trimming at V came to 5 bases and at J to 0 bases, leaving 5 bases not matched to a gene. CDR1 and CDR2 from the germline V gene are SGHTA and FQGNSA. The DNA of the CDR3 is TGTGCCAGCAGCAAAGCGGGAGGTTACTCCTACGAGCAGTACTTC. Its protein product is CASSKAGGYSYEQYF.

This clone was counted only a few times. CDR3 sequence (DNA): TGTGCCTGGAGTAGTGGGGGGAGCAATCAGCCCCAGCATTTT. Its protein is CAWSSGGSNQPQHF. The rearrangement uses TRBV30 and TRBJ1-5; D perhaps matches TRBD1 (5 bases). In germline, CDR1 is GTSNPN, CDR2 SVGIG (reference sequence). Trimming shortened V by 2 bases and J by 1 base, and 9 bases separated the two germline ends. The CDR3 has 14 residues.

The chain carries TRBV28 and TRBJ2-1, with TRBD1 matching over 9 bases. The CDR3 length is 15 residues. Trimming at V came to 2 bases and at J to 3 bases, leaving 2 bases not matched to a gene. CDR1 is MDHEN, CDR2 SYDVKM, per germline. CDR3 nucleotide sequence: TGTGCCAGCAGTTTAAGGACAGGGGACTACAATGAGCAGTTCTTC. Its protein is CASSLRTGDYNEQFF.

This sequence joins TRBV12-3 or TRBV12-4 and TRBJ1-1, with D unresolved. With 3 bases removed from V and 4 bases from J, the gap between germline ends came to 9 bases. The CDR3 has 13 amino acids. The CDR3 protein is CASSLAGFTEAFF. Here the CDR3 DNA reads TGTGCCAGCAGTTTGGCGGGTTTCACTGAAGCTTTCTTT.

The chain recombines TRBV6-1 with TRBJ1-2; D is uncertain. Between the trimmed V and J ends, which lost 2 bases and 8 bases, there was a span of 12 bases. The CDR3 contains 13 residues. The germline gives CDR1 MNHNS, CDR2 SASEGT. In DNA form, the CDR3 reads TGTGCCAGCAGTGAATCGGCGGCCTGGGGCTACACCTTC. This sequence encodes CASSESAAWGYTF.

This sequence joins TRBV28 and TRBJ2-1; a possible D gene is TRBD2 (6 bases). V was clipped by 8 bases and J by 0 bases, with 17 bases between them. CDR1 and CDR2 from the germline V gene are MDHEN and SYDVKM. The CDR3 loop spans 16 amino acids. The CDR3 sequence is CASVPGGVVSYNEQFF. The DNA of the CDR3 is TGTGCCAGCGTTCCCGGAGGGGTAGTCTCCTACAATGAGCAGTTCTTC.

The J gene is TRBJ2-7, the V gene TRBV29-1; TRBD2 agrees at 9 bases. The trim removed 6 bases at V and 1 base at J, leaving 4 bases unmatched. The CDR3 is 13 amino acids. The germline V gene encodes CDR1 SQVTM and CDR2 ANQGSEA. The CDR3 nucleotides read TGCAGCGTGGGCGGGAGGGATTCCTACGAGCAGTACTTC. This translates into CSVGGRDSYEQYF.

This clone was detected a few times. The rearrangement joins TRBV18 to TRBJ2-7, with 11 bases fitting TRBD1. J was trimmed by 4 bases and V by 4 bases; bases with no gene match: 3. Germline CDR1 KGHSH, CDR2 LQKENI. This CDR3 is built from 14 residues. CDR3 loop: CASSRDRGSYEQYF. In nucleotides, the CDR3 is TGTGCCAGCTCACGGGACAGGGGGTCTTACGAGCAGTACTTC.

The chain carries TRBV5-1 and TRBJ2-2, with 14 bases fitting TRBD2. CDR1 is SGHRS and CDR2 is YFSETQ in the germline V gene. V shed 4 bases, J shed 5 bases, and the junction held 10 bases outside the gene matches. The length of the CDR3 is 18 residues. This CDR3 is CASSHGLAGGRDTGELFF. The CDR3 nucleotides read TGCGCCAGCAGCCATGGACTAGCGGGGGGAAGAGATACCGGGGAGCTGTTTTTT.

The V gene is TRBV27, the J gene TRBJ1-1; a weak D match, TRBD1 (6 bases). Germline V gives CDR1 MNHEY, CDR2 SMNVEV (reference sequence). The length of the CDR3 is 15 residues. The V end was cut by 5 bases, the J end by 0 bases, with 13 bases between. In DNA form, the CDR3 reads TGTGCCAGCAGTCCTCCGGGACACTTGAACACTGAAGCTTTCTTT. Translated, it gives CASSPPGHLNTEAFF.

The chain carries TRBV18 and TRBJ1-1; 8 bases align to TRBD1. This CDR3 is 16 amino acids long. The trim removed 3 bases at V and 0 bases at J, leaving 6 bases unmatched. Per the germline V gene, CDR1 is KGHSH and CDR2 is LQKENI. The CDR3 sequence is CASSPSPGQVNTEAFF. CDR3 nucleotide sequence: TGTGCCAGCTCACCCTCGCCGGGACAGGTGAACACTGAAGCTTTCTTT.

The chain joins TRBV6-2 or TRBV6-3 to TRBJ2-5; possibly TRBD2 for D (6 bases). This CDR3 is 13 amino acids long. V shed 7 bases and J shed 4 bases, with 13 bases lying between them. Per the germline V gene, CDR1 is MNHEY and CDR2 is SVGEGT. CDR3 loop: CASTPGGRETQYF. CDR3 DNA: TGTGCCAGCACCCCCGGGGGTAGAGAGACCCAGTACTTC.

This chain links TRBV19 with TRBJ2-7; 8 bases are shared with TRBD2. V was clipped by 4 bases and J by 0 bases; unmatched bases: 5. CDR3 length equals 15 residues. Germline CDR1 and CDR2: LNHDA and SQIVND (reference sequence). CDR3 DNA: TGTGCCAGTAGTACCTTAGCGGGAAGCTCCTACGAGCAGTACTTC. This encodes CASSTLAGSSYEQYF.

The chain is built from TRBV27 and TRBJ1-5; the D is unclear. The CDR3 totals 14 residues. Per germline, CDR1 MNHEY and CDR2 SMNVEV (reference sequence). The V gene lost 2 bases and the J gene lost 3 bases, with 8 bases spanning the gap. CDR3 residues: CASSLRGHNQPQHF. The CDR3 DNA reads TGTGCCAGCAGTTTAAGAGGCCACAATCAGCCCCAGCATTTT.

The CDR3 is CASSFGGNSYNEQFF. CDR3 sequence (DNA): TGTGCCAGCAGCTTCGGAGGGAACTCCTACAATGAGCAGTTCTTC. The chain employs TRBV5-5 and TRBJ2-1, with D possibly TRBD2 on 6 matching bases. V lost 2 bases and J lost 0, with 9 bases in between. Germline CDR1 and CDR2: SGHKS and YYEKEE (reference sequence). The CDR3 loop spans 15 amino acids.

The chain is built from TRBV4-3 and TRBJ2-1; TRBD1 might be the D (5 bases). V lost 0 bases and J 6 bases, leaving 12 bases between the germline ends. The CDR3 extends over 15 amino acids. Germline lookup yields CDR1 LGHNA and CDR2 YSLEER. CDR3 residues: CASSQDDGQGNEQFF. The DNA for the CDR3 is TGCGCCAGCAGCCAAGATGACGGGCAGGGCAATGAGCAGTTCTTC.

This clone has just a few counts. The CDR3 reads CASSPSGANVLTF. The CDR3, as DNA: TGTGCCAGCTCACCCTCGGGGGCCAACGTCCTGACTTTC. V is TRBV18 and J is TRBJ2-6; D not resolved. Germline V gene sequence: CDR1 KGHSH, CDR2 LQKENI. The CDR3 is 13 residues long. Trimming removed 3 bases from V and 4 bases from J, with 4 bases in between.